This T cell receptor (beta chain) appears in the sequencing data of a study of type 1 regulatory T cells. The length of the CDR3 is 15 residues. Germline V lookup: CDR1 SGHRS, CDR2 YFSETQ. V lost 4 bases to trimming and J lost 3 bases; unmatched junction nucleotides: 9. Remarks on this clonotype: Antigen unknown.

TCRdb ran MiXCR on the reads and lists one entry per CDR3 protein. The sample has roughly 65,000 distinct CDR3 sequences; around 49% are singletons. Input material: cultured non-Tr1 T cells, either the whole culture or a sorted T cell fraction (not recorded which). The clonotype originates from a human donor in good health. V gene TRBV5-1 combines with J gene TRBJ1-1, with TRBD1 matching 7 bases. CDR3 amino acids: CASSPGDRSYTEAFF. The CDR3 DNA reads as TGCGCCAGCAGCCCCGGGGACAGATCGTACACTGAAGCTTTCTTT.